What follows are 23 T cell receptor beta chains derived from one specimen sequenced in a study of control samples from healthy donors and cancer patients. Generated by immunoSEQ multiplex PCR, the TCRdb table keeps only in-frame clones and is missing some. There are tens of thousands of clones in the sample; 75% to 95% occur only once, and around 0.9% lies in the top ten. The sample consisted of PBMCs. These receptors came from a man aged 30 to 45 with colorectal cancer.

In this sample, this clone turned up once. V is TRBV19 and J is TRBJ2-2; D unclear. Germline CDR1 is LNHDA and CDR2 is SQIVND (reference sequence). The CDR3 covers 16 residues. V lost 5 bases and J 4 bases, leaving 17 bases between the germline ends. The CDR3 coding sequence is TGTGCCAGTAGTGAAAGCCTCTCTAGTAGCACCGGGGAGCTGTTTTTT. This encodes CASSESLSSSTGELFF. Together with reference TRBV19 and TRBJ2-2, the CDR3 gives the full variable domain: DGGITQSPKYLFRKEGQNVTLSCEQNLNHDAMYWYRQDPGQGLRLIYYSQIVNDFQKGDIAEGYSVSREKKESFPLTVTSAQKNPTAFYLCASSESLSSSTGELFFGEGSRLTVL.

CDR3 nucleotide sequence: TGTGCCAGCAGTGGGGGACTAGCGGGGAAAGAGCAGTTCTTC. It is translated as CASSGGLAGKEQFF. The chain uses TRBV2 and TRBJ2-1; the match to TRBD2 covers 13 bases. CDR1 and CDR2 from the germline V gene are SNHLY and FYNNEI. This CDR3 comprises 14 residues. The J segment lost 10 bases and the V segment lost 4 bases, leaving 4 bases of the junction unmatched.

The chain links TRBV5-6 to TRBJ2-3; D not resolved. Germline V gene data show CDR1 as SGHDT and CDR2 as YYEEEE. The CDR3 loop spans 16 amino acids. The V gene lost 0 bases and the J gene lost 0 bases, with 11 bases spanning the gap. CDR3 in amino acids: CASSLALRTSTDTQYF. In nucleotides, the CDR3 is TGTGCCAGCAGCTTGGCCCTGCGCACTAGCACAGATACGCAGTATTTT.

The chain has TRBV6-1 and TRBJ2-1; 9 nucleotides match TRBD1. The CDR3 extends over 17 amino acids. J lost 6 bases, V lost 0 bases, and 9 bases had no gene match. CDR1 is MNHNS, CDR2 SASEGT, per germline. The CDR3 sequence: CASSEALRQGVRNEQFF. The CDR3 coding sequence is TGTGCCAGCAGTGAAGCTCTCAGACAGGGGGTGCGCAATGAGCAGTTCTTC.

This chain's CDR3 is CAWSVGRGPKNIQYF. The CDR3 bases are TGTGCCTGGAGTGTCGGCAGGGGACCAAAAAACATTCAGTACTTC. The rearrangement joins TRBV30 to TRBJ2-4; TRBD1 might be the D (6 bases). The CDR3 is 15 amino acids. V dropped 0 bases and J dropped 4 bases, with 13 bases sitting between them. Germline V CDR1 and CDR2: GTSNPN, SVGIG (reference sequence).

The table lists this clone with a count of one. The chain recombines TRBV7-8 with TRBJ1-4; TRBD1 might be the D (6 bases). Germline-derived CDR1 and CDR2 are SGHVS and FQNEAQ. Trimming cost V 0 bases and J 2 bases, with 7 bases left between them. The CDR3 length is 15 residues. Here the CDR3 DNA reads TGTGCCAGCAGCTTAGCGGGGGGCACTAATGAAAAACTGTTTTTT. This gives the protein CASSLAGGTNEKLFF.

CDR3 coding DNA: TGTGCCACCAGCAGTACAGGGGTTCTAGGTGGCTACACCTTC. This translates into CATSSTGVLGGYTF. This chain joins TRBV15 and TRBJ1-2, with 7 positions matching TRBD1. Trimming cost V 3 bases and J 7 bases; bases outside gene matches: 8. CDR1 and CDR2 (germline): LNHNV, YYDKDF (reference sequence). This CDR3 is 14 amino acids long.

This clone was recorded only once. V is TRBV5-6 and J is TRBJ2-2, with D hard to call. Trimming left V 2 bases short and J 4 bases short, with 12 bases between. The V gene's germline CDR1 is SGHDT and CDR2 YYEEEE. This CDR3 is 15 amino acids long. CDR3 in amino acids: CASSFIDGPTGELFF. CDR3 DNA sequence: TGTGCCAGCAGCTTTATAGATGGACCCACCGGGGAGCTGTTTTTT.

This clone appeared once. Relative to the germline gene, one junction end is altered; a read error may explain this. The J gene is TRBJ2-7, the V gene TRBV5-1, with a weak D call TRBD2 (5 bases). The CDR3 extends over 14 amino acids. Germline-derived CDR1 and CDR2 are SGHRS and YFSETQ. CDR3 in amino acids: CASSLDPSIYEQYF. The CDR3 nucleotides are TGCGCCAGCAGTTTGGACCCTAGCATCTACGAGCAGTACTTC.

Regarding this clone: Additional DNA sequences in this sample encode the identical CDR3. V is TRBV12-3 or TRBV12-4 and J is TRBJ2-7, with D possibly being TRBD2 (5 bases). The CDR3 is 12 residues long. Trimming shortened V by 8 bases and J by 4 bases, and 12 bases separated the two germline ends. The CDR3 sequence is CASSLRGYEQYF. The CDR3 bases are TGTGCCAGCTCCCTTCGGGGATACGAGCAGTACTTC.

The chain uses TRBV29-1 and TRBJ2-5; 9 nucleotides match TRBD2. Trimming cost V 3 bases and J 1 base; bases outside gene matches: 6. Germline V gene sequence: CDR1 SQVTM, CDR2 ANQGSEA. This CDR3 has 15 residues. CDR3 sequence: CSVDTPSGVQETQYF. The DNA for the CDR3 is TGCAGCGTTGACACCCCTAGCGGGGTCCAAGAGACCCAGTACTTC.

The V and J genes are TRBV11-3 and TRBJ1-1, with TRBD1 identical over 8 bases. With V trimmed by 5 bases and J by 1 base, 12 bases remained unmatched. This CDR3 is 17 amino acids long. The germline CDR1 and CDR2 sequences are SGHNT and YENEEA. The CDR3 reads CASSAGTGRGENTEAFF. The CDR3 DNA reads TGTGCCAGCAGCGCCGGGACAGGTAGAGGGGAGAACACTGAAGCTTTCTTT.

The chain joins TRBV3-1 (or the pseudogene TRBV3-2) to TRBJ2-1, with TRBD2 identical over 10 bases. CDR1 and CDR2 (germline): LGHDT, YNNKEL (reference sequence). The CDR3 has 20 amino acids. The ends lost 0 bases at V and 6 bases at J; junction bases unmatched: 17. The CDR3 DNA reads as TGTGCCAGCAGCCAAGATGACGTGTACGTGCGGACTAGCGGTCCCAATGAGCAGTTCTTC. Its protein product is CASSQDDVYVRTSGPNEQFF.

The V and J genes are TRBV11-3 and TRBJ2-1, with a weak D call TRBD2 (7 bases). CDR3 length equals 13 residues. Germline V gene lookup returns CDR1 SGHNT and CDR2 YENEEA. Trimming took 0 bases from V and 12 from J, leaving 12 bases between them. CDR3 in DNA: TGTGCCAGCAGCTTAGATTGGGGGGGCGGGCAGTTCTTC. Protein sequence: CASSLDWGGGQFF.

The chain is built from TRBV12-3 or TRBV12-4 and TRBJ1-1; possibly TRBD1 for D (5 bases). The CDR3 is 13 residues long. V lost 6 bases to trimming and J lost 6 bases, with 14 bases between them. In DNA, the CDR3 is TGTGCCAGCAGCCTCAGGGCGGGGGCTGAAGCTTTCTTT. It specifies CASSLRAGAEAFF.

J is TRBJ1-1 and V is TRBV19; a weak D match, TRBD1 (5 bases). CDR1 is LNHDA and CDR2 is SQIVND in the germline V gene (reference sequence). The CDR3 loop spans 14 amino acids. Trimming cost V 5 bases and J 4 bases, with 14 bases left between them. CDR3 region: CASSVMGRGTEAFF. The CDR3 DNA follows: TGTGCCAGTAGTGTGATGGGTAGGGGCACTGAAGCTTTCTTT. Complete variable domain (other parts from reference TRBV19 and TRBJ1-1): DGGITQSPKYLFRKEGQNVTLSCEQNLNHDAMYWYRQDPGQGLRLIYYSQIVNDFQKGDIAEGYSVSREKKESFPLTVTSAQKNPTAFYLCASSVMGRGTEAFFGQGTRLTVV.

The chain joins TRBV24-1 to TRBJ2-1; D gene ambiguous. Germline values: CDR1 KGHDR, CDR2 SFDVKD. V shed 4 bases and J shed 8 bases, with 8 bases lying between them. The CDR3 contains 12 residues. The CDR3: CATSDIADEQFF. The CDR3 DNA sequence: TGTGCCACCAGTGACATAGCCGATGAGCAGTTCTTC.

The chain employs TRBV12-3 or TRBV12-4 and TRBJ1-2; D is undetermined. Trimming stripped 3 bases from V and 5 bases from J, with 10 bases between. The CDR3 totals 13 residues. The CDR3: CASSFGVRYGYTF. In nucleotides, the CDR3 is TGTGCCAGCAGTTTTGGGGTGAGGTATGGCTACACCTTC.

V gene TRBV30 combines with J gene TRBJ1-6; maybe TRBD1 (6 bases). The germline V and J ends were trimmed by 0 bases and 3 bases, with 18 bases remaining between them. The CDR3 totals 18 residues. The germline V gene has CDR1 GTSNPN and CDR2 SVGIG (reference sequence). The CDR3 nucleotides read TGTGCCTGGAGTGTAGTTCGCTCCACAGGGCACTATAATTCACCCCTCCACTTT. As protein: CAWSVVRSTGHYNSPLHF.

This clone was seen a single time. The chain recombines TRBV5-6 with TRBJ2-1; D might be TRBD1 or TRBD2, each matching 5 bases. From germline, CDR1 is SGHDT and CDR2 YYEEEE. CDR3 size: 15 residues. Trimming took off 3 bases at V and 1 base at J, with 11 bases between the two ends. The chain's CDR3 is CASSWGSPSYNEQFF. For the CDR3, the DNA is TGTGCCAGCAGCTGGGGGTCCCCATCCTACAATGAGCAGTTCTTC.

J is TRBJ2-4 and V is TRBV14, with D unresolved. The germline V gene has CDR1 SGHDN and CDR2 FVKESK. The CDR3 extends over 14 amino acids. V lost 4 bases, J lost 2 bases, and 9 bases lay in between. DNA of the CDR3: TGTGCCAGCAGCCCCAGCTTGTCCAAAAACATTCAGTACTTC. It translates to CASSPSLSKNIQYF.

J is TRBJ2-7 and V is TRBV7-8, with 8 bases aligning to TRBD1. CDR3 length: 15 residues. Germline-derived CDR1 and CDR2 are SGHVS and FQNEAQ. Trimming cost V 0 bases and J 5 bases; bases outside gene matches: 6. CDR3 sequence reads: CASSLASGQGNEQYV. DNA for the CDR3: TGTGCCAGCAGCTTAGCCTCCGGACAGGGTAACGAGCAGTACGTC.

V and J are TRBV30 and TRBJ2-2, with D perhaps TRBD1 (6 bases). The CDR3 runs to 13 residues. V lost 2 bases, J lost 7 bases, and 11 bases lay in between. CDR1 is GTSNPN and CDR2 is SVGIG in the germline V gene (reference sequence). DNA of the CDR3: TGTGCCTGGAGTCTTCGACAGGTCGGGGAGCTGTTTTTT. Its translation is CAWSLRQVGELFF.